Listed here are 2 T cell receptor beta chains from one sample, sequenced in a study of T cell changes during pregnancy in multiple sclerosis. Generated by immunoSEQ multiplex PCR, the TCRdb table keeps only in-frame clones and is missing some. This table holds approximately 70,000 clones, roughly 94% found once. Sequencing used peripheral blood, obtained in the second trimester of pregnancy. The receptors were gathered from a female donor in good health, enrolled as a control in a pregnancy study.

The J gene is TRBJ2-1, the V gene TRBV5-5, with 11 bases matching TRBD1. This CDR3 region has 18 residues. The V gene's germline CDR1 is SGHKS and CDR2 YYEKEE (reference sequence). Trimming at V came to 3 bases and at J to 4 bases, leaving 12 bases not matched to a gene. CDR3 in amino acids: CASSSPTGTGGPYNEQFF. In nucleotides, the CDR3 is TGTGCCAGCAGCTCCCCTACCGGGACAGGGGGGCCGTACAATGAGCAGTTCTTC.

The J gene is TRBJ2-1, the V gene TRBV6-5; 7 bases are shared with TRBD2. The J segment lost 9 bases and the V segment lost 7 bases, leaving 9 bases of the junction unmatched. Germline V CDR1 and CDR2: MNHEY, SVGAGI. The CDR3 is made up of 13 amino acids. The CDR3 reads CASKASGFGEQFF. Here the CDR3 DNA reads TGTGCCAGCAAGGCTAGCGGTTTCGGTGAGCAGTTCTTC.